One and the same sample provided the 21 T cell receptor beta chains below, sequenced in a study of blood T cell repertoires in COVID-19. Profiled with immunoSEQ multiplex PCR; TCRdb holds only in-frame clones, not every one. The table records a few hundred thousand clones, around 88% of them present only once. The sequenced sample consisted of PBMCs or T cells enriched from blood (not recorded which). Source of these receptors: a woman aged 40 to 50 with acute COVID-19.

The gene calls are TRBV19 and TRBJ2-1; 7 bases are shared with TRBD1. Unmatched junction bases numbered 4, after V lost 5 bases and J lost 0 bases. The CDR3 has 15 amino acids. Germline V gives CDR1 LNHDA, CDR2 SQIVND (reference sequence). The CDR3 nucleotides are TGTGCCAGTAGTGTGGGACAGCCCTCCTACAATGAGCAGTTCTTC. This gives the protein CASSVGQPSYNEQFF.

This clone was seen a single time. The chain couples TRBV5-1 to TRBJ1-5; TRBD1 matches 7 bases. V gave up 1 base and J gave up 1 base; unmatched junction bases: 2. The CDR3 loop spans 15 amino acids. CDR1 is SGHRS, CDR2 YFSETQ, per germline. The DNA of the CDR3 is TGCGCCAGCAGCTTGACGGGACAGAGCAATCAGCCCCAGCATTTT. It translates to CASSLTGQSNQPQHF.

This clone was observed a few times. V and J are TRBV24-1 and TRBJ2-3; 9 positions match TRBD1. Germline loops: CDR1 KGHDR, CDR2 SFDVKD. V shed 0 bases and J 2 bases; nucleotides not matched to a gene: 2. This CDR3 contains 16 residues. CDR3 sequence: CATSDLGTGFTDTQYF. The DNA of the CDR3 is TGTGCCACCAGTGATTTGGGGACAGGGTTCACAGATACGCAGTATTTT.

The chain couples TRBV6-5 to TRBJ2-2; possibly TRBD2 for D (6 bases). Germline CDR1 reads MNHEY; CDR2 reads SVGAGI. This CDR3 is 16 amino acids long. V was trimmed by 4 bases and J by 0 bases, leaving 12 bases between them. CDR3 coding DNA: TGTGCCAGCAGTTTTTACGGGACTTCGAACACCGGGGAGCTGTTTTTT. As protein: CASSFYGTSNTGELFF.

The chain carries TRBV18 and TRBJ1-2; D might be TRBD1 (5 bases). V lost 2 bases and J lost 4, with 11 bases in between. The CDR3 totals 14 residues. CDR1 and CDR2 from the germline V gene are KGHSH and LQKENI. CDR3 protein: CASSPGQISYGYTF. The DNA of the CDR3 is TGTGCCAGCTCACCAGGACAAATCAGCTATGGCTACACCTTC.

The chain joins TRBV3-1 (or the pseudogene TRBV3-2) to TRBJ1-5, with D possibly matching TRBD1 (5 bases). This CDR3 is built from 14 residues. CDR1 and CDR2 from the germline V gene are LGHDT and YNNKEL (reference sequence). Deletions cut 4 bases from V and 4 bases from J, with 11 bases between. CDR3 nucleotides: TGTGCCAGCAGCCGGGGCGCGGGAAATCAGCCCCAGCATTTT. Translating it yields CASSRGAGNQPQHF.

The sample holds a few counts of this clone. The chain links TRBV7-2 to TRBJ2-2, with D perhaps matching TRBD1 (5 bases). CDR3 length equals 15 residues. V was clipped by 6 bases and J by 5 bases, with 16 bases between them. Germline CDR1 SGHTA, CDR2 FQGNSA. The CDR3 nucleotides read TGTGCCAGCAGATTAAGGGGCGTCGGGACCGGGGAGCTGTTTTTT. Translated: CASRLRGVGTGELFF.

The rearrangement uses TRBV15 and TRBJ2-7; TRBD2 matches 8 bases. Looked up from germline, CDR1 is LNHNV and CDR2 is YYDKDF (reference sequence). Unmatched junction bases numbered 9, after V lost 5 bases and J lost 0 bases. The CDR3 has 16 residues. This CDR3 is CATSADGGDSSYEQYF. The CDR3 coding sequence is TGTGCCACCAGCGCAGACGGGGGGGACTCCTCCTACGAGCAGTACTTC.

The chain recombines TRBV14 with TRBJ2-7; TRBD2 is a possible D gene (5 bases). In germline, CDR1 is SGHDN, CDR2 FVKESK. The V and J ends lost 0 bases and 0 bases respectively, with 18 bases between them. The CDR3 loop spans 18 amino acids. For the CDR3, the DNA is TGTGCCAGCAGCCAAGACCATACACGGACTCGAAGCTCCTACGAGCAGTACGTC. The encoded protein is CASSQDHTRTRSSYEQYV.

The genes are TRBV7-2 and TRBJ2-5, with 9 bases that match TRBD1. Trimming cost V 5 bases and J 2 bases; bases outside gene matches: 6. From germline, CDR1 is SGHTA and CDR2 FQGNSA. The CDR3 is made up of 15 amino acids. CDR3 sequence (DNA): TGTGCCAGCAGCCTACAGGGGGCGAATCAAGAGACCCAGTACTTC. As protein: CASSLQGANQETQYF.

The chain couples TRBV5-8 to TRBJ2-5; TRBD2 aligns across 9 bases. Trimming cost V 0 bases and J 4 bases; bases outside gene matches: 7. The CDR3 is 16 amino acids. Germline lookup yields CDR1 SGHTS and CDR2 YDEGEE. This CDR3 reads CASSLGLREGLETQYF. The CDR3 DNA is TGTGCCAGCAGCTTGGGCTTGCGGGAGGGCCTAGAGACCCAGTACTTC.

The rearrangement uses TRBV7-2 and TRBJ1-2, with 10 bases fitting TRBD1. Germline V CDR1 and CDR2: SGHTA, FQGNSA. Germline trimming cut 4 bases from V and 6 bases from J; bases unmatched to any gene: 11. This CDR3 comprises 16 residues. Here the CDR3 DNA reads TGTGCCAGCAGCTGGAGTCGACAGGGGGCGCCCCATGGCTACACCTTC. As protein: CASSWSRQGAPHGYTF.

In its sample, this clone was seen a few times. This chain joins TRBV4-3 and TRBJ1-1; possibly TRBD1 for D (6 bases). Trimming left V 1 base short and J 4 bases short, with 13 bases between. Germline lookup yields CDR1 LGHNA and CDR2 YSLEER. This CDR3 is built from 15 residues. CDR3 amino acids: CASSQAVGGVTEAFF. Written as DNA, the CDR3 is TGCGCCAGCAGCCAAGCAGTAGGGGGGGTCACTGAAGCTTTCTTT.

The chain joins TRBV5-1 to TRBJ2-3, with 8 positions matching TRBD2. CDR1 and CDR2 from the germline V gene are SGHRS and YFSETQ. Trimming took 1 base from V and 0 from J; bases not matched to a gene: 7. This CDR3 has 17 residues. CDR3 DNA sequence: TGCGCCAGCAGCTTGCAATCGGCGGGGGGTAGCACAGATACGCAGTATTTT. Its protein product is CASSLQSAGGSTDTQYF.

The chain has TRBV5-1 and TRBJ2-5, with D perhaps matching TRBD1 (6 bases). V dropped 4 bases and J dropped 4 bases, with 14 bases sitting between them. CDR1 and CDR2 from the germline V gene are SGHRS and YFSETQ. The CDR3 sequence is 14 residues long. CDR3 nucleotides: TGCGCCAGCAGCCTGGCCAGGGGTGGAGAGACCCAGTACTTC. This codes for CASSLARGGETQYF. Drawing the rest from reference TRBV5-1 and TRBJ2-5, the complete variable domain is KAGVTQTPRYLIKTRGQQVTLSCSPISGHRSVSWYQQTPGQGLQFLFEYFSETQRNKGNFPGRFSGRQFSNSRSEMNVSTLELGDSALYLCASSLARGGETQYFGPGTRLLVL.

The chain combines TRBV4-2 with TRBJ2-3, with 10 nucleotides matching TRBD2. V shed 0 bases, J shed 5 bases, and the junction held 14 bases outside the gene matches. The CDR3 extends over 19 amino acids. From germline, CDR1 is LGHNA and CDR2 YNFKEQ. CDR3 DNA: TGTGCCAGCAGCCAAGATACCCCCCTCCTAGCGGGGGTCAGAGATACGCAGTATTTT. Translated, it gives CASSQDTPLLAGVRDTQYF.

This sequence joins TRBV2 and TRBJ1-1, with 7 bases matching TRBD1. The CDR3 covers 15 residues. Germline V gene sequence: CDR1 SNHLY, CDR2 FYNNEI. Trimming at V came to 6 bases and at J to 1 base, leaving 8 bases not matched to a gene. CDR3 residues: CASRELGTENTEAFF. DNA for the CDR3: TGTGCCAGCAGGGAATTGGGGACAGAGAACACTGAAGCTTTCTTT.

The chain employs TRBV3-1 (or the pseudogene TRBV3-2) and TRBJ2-7, with TRBD1 matching over 9 bases. Germline CDR1 and CDR2: LGHDT and YNNKEL (reference sequence). The CDR3 has 14 residues. Trimming cost V 3 bases and J 5 bases; bases outside gene matches: 5. The CDR3 DNA is TGTGCCAGCAGCCACTCGGGACAGGGAAACGAGCAGTACTTC. Encoded protein: CASSHSGQGNEQYF.

V is TRBV7-2 and J is TRBJ2-5; 15 nucleotides agree with TRBD2. The CDR3 length is 19 residues. The V and J ends lost 5 bases and 5 bases, in that order; junction bases with no gene match: 15. Germline lookup yields CDR1 SGHTA and CDR2 FQGNSA. CDR3 sequence reads: CASSPPGLAGGPVWETQYF. For the CDR3, the DNA is TGTGCCAGCAGCCCACCGGGACTAGCGGGGGGACCGGTTTGGGAGACCCAGTACTTC.

V usage is TRBV24-1 and J usage is TRBJ2-2; D gene ambiguous. CDR3 length equals 16 residues. Germline CDR1 is KGHDR and CDR2 is SFDVKD. The germline V and J ends were trimmed by 4 bases and 1 base, with 12 bases remaining between them. The CDR3 DNA reads as TGTGCCACCAGTGACCCCACAGACCTGAACACCGGGGAGCTGTTTTTT. This sequence encodes CATSDPTDLNTGELFF.

This chain links TRBV9 with TRBJ2-1; the match to TRBD2 covers 7 bases. This CDR3 spans 15 amino acids. CDR1 is SGDLS and CDR2 is YYNGEE in the germline V gene. The junction had 5 bases not matched to a gene; V was cut back by 2 bases and J by 3 bases. The DNA of the CDR3 is TGTGCCAGCAGCGTCACGCCGGGAGGCTACAATGAGCAGTTCTTC. Translated, it gives CASSVTPGGYNEQFF.